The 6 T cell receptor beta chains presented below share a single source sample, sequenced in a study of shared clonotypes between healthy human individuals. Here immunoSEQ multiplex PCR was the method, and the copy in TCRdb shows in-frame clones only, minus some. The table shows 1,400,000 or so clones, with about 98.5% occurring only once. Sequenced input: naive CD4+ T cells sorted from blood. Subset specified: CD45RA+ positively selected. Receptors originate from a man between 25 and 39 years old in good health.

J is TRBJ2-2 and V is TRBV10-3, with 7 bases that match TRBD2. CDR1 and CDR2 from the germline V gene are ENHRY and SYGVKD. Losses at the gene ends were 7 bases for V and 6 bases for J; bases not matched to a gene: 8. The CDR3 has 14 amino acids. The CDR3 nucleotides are TGTGCCATCAACGGGGGGAAGGGCGCCGGGGAGCTGTTTTTT. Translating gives CAINGGKGAGELFF.

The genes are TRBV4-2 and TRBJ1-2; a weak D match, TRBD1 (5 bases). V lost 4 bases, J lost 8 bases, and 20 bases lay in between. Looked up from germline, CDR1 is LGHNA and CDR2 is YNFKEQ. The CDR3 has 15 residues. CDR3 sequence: CASSPSLPQGEGYTF. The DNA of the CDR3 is TGTGCCAGCAGCCCCTCCCTCCCCCAGGGCGAGGGCTACACCTTC.

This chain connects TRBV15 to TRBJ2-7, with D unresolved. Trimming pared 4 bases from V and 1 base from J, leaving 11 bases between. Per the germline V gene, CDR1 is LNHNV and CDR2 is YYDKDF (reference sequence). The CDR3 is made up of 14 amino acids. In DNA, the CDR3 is TGTGCCACCAGCAAAGGAGACTCGTCCTACGAGCAGTACTTC. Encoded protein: CATSKGDSSYEQYF.

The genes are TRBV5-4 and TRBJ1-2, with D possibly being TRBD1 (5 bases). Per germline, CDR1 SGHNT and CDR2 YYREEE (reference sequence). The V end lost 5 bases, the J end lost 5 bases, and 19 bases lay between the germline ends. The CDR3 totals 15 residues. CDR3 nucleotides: TGTGCCAGCAGGGAGGGAAGAGGGACCGCTTATGGCTACACCTTC. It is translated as CASREGRGTAYGYTF. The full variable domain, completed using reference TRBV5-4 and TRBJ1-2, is ETGVTQSPTHLIKTRGQQVTLRCSSQSGHNTVSWYQQALGQGPQFIFQYYREEENGRGNFPPRFSGLQFPNYSSELNVNALELDDSALYLCASREGRGTAYGYTFGSGTRLTVV.

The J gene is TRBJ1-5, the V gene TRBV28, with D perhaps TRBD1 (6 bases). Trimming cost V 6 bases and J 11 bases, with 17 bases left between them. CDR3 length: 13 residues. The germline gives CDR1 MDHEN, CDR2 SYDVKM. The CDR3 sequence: CASRRTAQGAQHF. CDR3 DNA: TGTGCCAGCAGGCGGACAGCCCAAGGGGCCCAGCATTTT. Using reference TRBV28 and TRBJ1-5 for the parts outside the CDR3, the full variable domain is DVKVTQSSRYLVKRTGEKVFLECVQDMDHENMFWYRQDPGLGLRLIYFSYDVKMKEKGDIPEGYSVSREKKERFSLILESASTNQTSMYLCASRRTAQGAQHFGDGTRLSIL.

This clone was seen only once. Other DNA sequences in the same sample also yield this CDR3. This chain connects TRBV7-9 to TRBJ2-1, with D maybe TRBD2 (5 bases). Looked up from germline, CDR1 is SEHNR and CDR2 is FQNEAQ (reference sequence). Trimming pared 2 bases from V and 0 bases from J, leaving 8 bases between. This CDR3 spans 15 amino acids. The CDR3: CASSLLASSYNEQFF. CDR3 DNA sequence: TGTGCCAGCAGCTTACTAGCCAGCTCCTACAATGAGCAGTTCTTC.